This T cell receptor (beta chain) was found in a study of T cells in Graves' hyperthyroidism and ophthalmopathy. Amplification of TCR beta CDR3 regions used RNA as the template. TCR CDR3 regions were first amplified by RT-PCR with HTBI primers. TCRdb reanalysed the multiplex PCR reads using MiXCR and keeps one entry per CDR3 protein. The sample holds fewer than 650,000 distinct CDR3 sequences, 12% to 15% seen once. The CDR3 loop spans 13 amino acids. The ends were cut back, 6 bases at V and 3 bases at J, with 12 bases in the middle. Germline lookup yields CDR1 MNHNS and CDR2 SASEGT. In making diagnoses, clinical symptoms, serum thyroxine and TRAb, thyroid ultrasound and orbital computed tomography were all used. PBMCs came from about 10 ml fresh peripheral blood. This clonotype was picked up many times.

The sample consisted of blood. The source of this sequence is a woman under 30 with Graves' ophthalmopathy. V gene TRBV6-1 combines with J gene TRBJ2-7; D not resolved. The CDR3 reads CASRDGDYYEQYF. The CDR3, as DNA: TGTGCCAGCAGGGACGGCGATTACTACGAGCAGTACTTC.